This TCR beta chain stems from a study of blood T cell repertoires in COVID-19. Across the whole study: T cells, B-cell-depleted T cells, or PBMCs provided the cDNA or gDNA that served as material.

This CDR3 has 12 amino acids. Germline V lookup: CDR1 SEHNR, CDR2 FQNEAQ (reference sequence). V shed 5 bases and J shed 5 bases, with 10 bases lying between them. In this sample, this clone turned up a few times. Other DNA sequences of this sample code for an identical CDR3. The repertoire was sequenced with immunoSEQ multiplex PCR; TCRdb's copy has only in-frame clones and lacks some. Of over 150,000 clones detected, over 80% appear once; the ten largest clones hold 6.5% to 7.5%. The sequencing input was peripheral blood. The clonotype comes from a woman in her forties with COVID-19, enrolled during active disease. This rearrangement joins TRBV7-9 to TRBJ2-7; maybe TRBD2 (5 bases). The DNA for the CDR3 is TGTGCCAGCAGCCTCGTGAGGGACGAGCAGTACTTC. As protein: CASSLVRDEQYF. Variable domain in full (rest from reference TRBV7-9 and TRBJ2-7): DTGVSQNPRHKITKRGQNVTFRCDPISEHNRLYWYRQTLGQGPEFLTYFQNEAQLEKSRLLSDRFSAERPKGSFSTLEIQRTEQGDSAMYLCASSLVRDEQYFGPGTRLTVT.